This record looks at one T cell receptor (beta chain) sequence and its context. The table lists this clone with a few counts. No cognate antigen has been identified for it. Per-nucleotide qualities are absent, and no much larger clonotype sits a single base away. The entry originates in a study of shared clonotypes between healthy human individuals (dated by TCRdb to between 2020 and 2021). Notes on the research overall: The cohort included three men and a couple of women between 18 and 49 years of age. The study deeply sequenced blood TCR repertoires of five healthy adults to estimate repertoire size and the extent of clonotype sharing between individuals. To increase sequencing depth and limit assay-specific biases, TCR repertoire library preparation and sequencing were carried out by different laboratories using diverse techniques. Leukapheresis yielded between about 0.85 and 10 billion PBMCs per donor. Overall study outcomes, separate from this receptor: Pairwise subsampling indicated that sequencing depth was expected to affect the degree of clonotype sharing among donors. Only blood was sampled, and tissue TCR repertoires likely differ from those in blood. The small number of donors limited the genetic and exposure-history diversity represented.

Unmatched junction bases come to 3, with V trimmed by 6 bases and J by 1 base. Looking up the germline V gene yields CDR1 MDHEN and CDR2 SYDVKM. Inclusive of the bounding cysteine and phenylalanine, the CDR3 is 14 residues long. CDR3 DNA is the only sequence kept; it has 42 bases, read in frame from the first base. Donors were healthy HIV-negative adults with no recently reported acute infections or vaccinations. All donors were Caucasian adults living in Nashville, Tennessee, USA. For unsorted samples, 90 million or so PBMCs were counted and genomic DNA was extracted with the QIAamp DNA Blood Mini kit. Blood was collected by leukapheresis, and PBMCs were isolated by Ficoll-Histopaque density gradient centrifugation and then cryopreserved in liquid nitrogen vapor phase. Using the deep immunoSEQ assay, multiplex PCR amplified TCR CDR3 regions from genomic DNA. For each cell subset, the extracted genomic DNA was distributed evenly across all wells of several immunoSEQ 96-well plates, and each plate served as one replicate. For unsorted PBMC, each replicate PCR was loaded with roughly 330 ng genomic DNA, equivalent to about 30,000 T cell genomes. Genomic DNA from unsorted PBMC was sequenced over ten immunoSEQ deep assay plates. The purified libraries were quantified using a Qubit 3.0 fluorometer, sized with a Bioanalyzer 2100, and then quantified again using the KAPA Library Quantification kit. Every immunoSEQ 96-well plate was sequenced on a dedicated single-read 150-cycle Illumina NextSeq 550 flow cell. Per the authors' processing: Because the immunoSEQ output held only junctional sequences and lacked quality scores, the filtering could not match the filtering applied to full-length reads. Sequences were annotated with PyIR, a Python wrapper for IgBLAST v1.9, using IMGT germline references to assign V/J genes and CDR3. Reads with weak V/J assignments (E-value above 1e-6), missing CDR3, stop codons, out-of-frame junctions, or ambiguous translated residues were removed. V3J clonotypes were defined as sequences sharing an identical inferred V gene, J gene, and CDR3 amino acid sequence. Percentage overlap between repertoires was computed as shared unique clonotypes divided by the size of the smaller repertoire. Richness of each repertoire was evaluated using RTK rarefaction, the Chao1 estimator, and Recon v2.1 estimates of unobserved clonotypes. TCRdb carries this immuneACCESS record with in-frame sequences only. Its versions omit some clonotypes, under half of them owing to an unresolved V gene in the studies checked, with the rest unexplained. From that table come the V and J calls and clone size; the DNA was used to work out D and trimming. For this sample the table gives some 530,000 clones, of which 81% were detected only once. The ten largest account for 9.5% to 15% of the sample.

Sequencing was done on a sample of PBMCs. The chain was built from TRBV28 and TRBJ1-1; 9 bases in between match TRBD1. The clonotype comes from a woman between 35 and 50 years old in good health. Some clones in this sample may be carry-over from other donors' samples. The CDR3 has the sequence CASRTGGTNTEAFF. The DNA is TGTGCCAGCAGGACAGGGGGAACGAACACTGAAGCTTTCTTT.